Listed below are T cell receptor beta chains from one sample, sequenced in a study of blood T cell repertoires in COVID-19. The table came from immunoSEQ multiplex PCR; TCRdb's copy has only in-frame clones and leaves some out. The repertoire holds 150,000 to 200,000 clones, with about four fifths as singletons. What was sequenced was PBMCs or T cells enriched from blood (not recorded which). The receptors originated from a man over 45 who had recovered from COVID-19. The CDR3 runs from the conserved cysteine through the conserved F or W. D genes are given only for firm matches. The listing skips clone size in some rows; elsewhere it reads once, few, many or a size class.

v_call,j_call,d_call,clone_size,cdr3_nt,cdr3_aa
TRBV18,TRBJ2-2,.,.,TGTGCCAGCTCACCACAAAGACAGAGATTTAACACCGGGGAGCTGTTTTTT,CASSPQRQRFNTGELFF
TRBV3-1/TRBV3-2,TRBJ1-6,.,.,TGTGCCAGCAGCCTACAGGCGATTAATTCACCCCTCCACTTT,CASSLQAINSPLHF
TRBV19,TRBJ2-7,.,.,TGTGCCAGTACCCAGCGGGCCAGTGGGGCCTACGAGCAGTACTTC,CASTQRASGAYEQYF
TRBV13,TRBJ1-2,TRBD1,.,TGTGCCAGCAGCAAGTGGGACAGCGGCTACACCTTC,CASSKWDSGYTF
TRBV19,TRBJ2-5,.,.,TGTGCCAGTAGTATTCGGGGTTTGGGAGAGACCCAGTACTTC,CASSIRGLGETQYF
TRBV3-1/TRBV3-2,TRBJ1-5,.,.,TGTGCCAGCAGCCAAGGACTGGGGGGGCGTGGGCCCCAGCATTTT,CASSQGLGGRGPQHF
TRBV6-5,TRBJ1-3,.,.,TGTGCCAGCAAGACAAATTCTGGAAACACCATATATTTT,CASKTNSGNTIYF
TRBV19,TRBJ2-2,.,.,TGTGCCAGTAGGGATGGACAGCTCGGGCCCGGGGAGCTGTTTTTT,CASRDGQLGPGELFF
TRBV4-1,TRBJ1-2,.,.,TGCGCCAGCAGCCAAGGAAGCAGTAGGGAGGGCTACACCTTC,CASSQGSSREGYTF
TRBV7-9,TRBJ1-4,.,.,TGTGCCAGCAGAAGCAACAGAGCAACTAATGAAAAACTGTTTTTT,CASRSNRATNEKLFF
TRBV3-1/TRBV3-2,TRBJ2-1,TRBD1,.,TGTGCCAGCAGCATCCGGGACAGGGTCGGCAATGAGCAGTTCTTC,CASSIRDRVGNEQFF
TRBV29-1,TRBJ1-1,TRBD1,.,TGCAGCGTGGGACAGGGAGATAACACTGAAGCTTTCTTT,CSVGQGDNTEAFF
TRBV18,TRBJ1-5,TRBD1,once,TGTGCCAGCTCAAGGACAGGGGTTAGCAATCAGCCCCAGCATTTT,CASSRTGVSNQPQHF
TRBV29-1,TRBJ2-4,.,once,TGCAGCGTTTCTCGATTTGCGAGGGACATTCAGTACTTC,CSVSRFARDIQYF
TRBV5-1,TRBJ2-1,TRBD2,.,TGCGCCAGCAGCAGAGTACTAGCGGGGGGATACAATGAGCAGTTCTTC,CASSRVLAGGYNEQFF
TRBV6-5,TRBJ2-7,TRBD2,.,TGTGCCAGTATGCGGGGGGGACAAGACGAGCAGTACTTC,CASMRGGQDEQYF
TRBV4-3,TRBJ2-7,.,.,TGCGCCAGCAGCCAAGATCTGTGGACAGTCGAGCAGTACTTC,CASSQDLWTVEQYF
TRBV10-1,TRBJ2-7,TRBD2,.,TGCGCCAGCAGTGAGTCAGGTGCCGGGACTAGAGCCTACGAGCAGTACTTC,CASSESGAGTRAYEQYF
TRBV5-1,TRBJ1-1,.,few,TGCGCCAGCAGCTTGGGGGGCATGGGCACTGAAGCTTTCTTT,CASSLGGMGTEAFF
TRBV7-9,TRBJ2-1,TRBD2,.,TGTGCCAGCAGCCCGATGTTAGCGGGGAGGAATGAGCAGTTCTTC,CASSPMLAGRNEQFF
TRBV10-2,TRBJ1-1,.,.,TGCGCCAGCAGTGAGGGCAACACTGAAGCTTTCTTT,CASSEGNTEAFF
TRBV27,TRBJ1-1,.,.,TGTGCCAGCAGTATAACAGTAAACACTGAAGCTTTCTTT,CASSITVNTEAFF
TRBV30,TRBJ1-2,TRBD1,.,TGTGCCTGGTCGGGACAGGGGATCGGCTCTTTCGGCTACACCTTC,CAWSGQGIGSFGYTF
TRBV12-3/TRBV12-4,TRBJ2-1,TRBD1,.,TGTGCCAGCAGGCGACAGGGGGTGGGGGAGCAGTTCTTC,CASRRQGVGEQFF
TRBV27,TRBJ1-6,.,.,TGTGCCAGCAGGTGGGAGGGGGTGTATAATTCACCCCTCCACTTT,CASRWEGVYNSPLHF
TRBV29-1,TRBJ2-5,TRBD1,.,TGCAGCGTTGACAGGGGGAGAGAGACCCAGTACTTC,CSVDRGRETQYF
TRBV5-1,TRBJ2-7,.,.,TGCGCCAGCAGCCCGGAGGGGAACGAGCAGTACTTC,CASSPEGNEQYF
TRBV6-1,TRBJ2-3,TRBD2,medium-sized,TGTGCCAGCAGTGAACTAGCGGGGAGCACAGATACGCAGTATTTT,CASSELAGSTDTQYF
TRBV28,TRBJ1-2,.,few,TGTGCCAGCAGTTTTTTAGGGGGTGGCTATGGCTACACCTTC,CASSFLGGGYGYTF
TRBV27,TRBJ2-3,TRBD1,.,TGTGCCAGCAGTTTACTGGCTGTGGGACAGGGGGCGGTCACAGATACGCAGTATTTT,CASSLLAVGQGAVTDTQYF
TRBV3-1/TRBV3-2,TRBJ2-3,.,.,TGTGCCAGCAGCCGGCCCTGGGAGAGTAGCACAGATACGCAGTATTTT,CASSRPWESSTDTQYF
TRBV3-1/TRBV3-2,TRBJ2-7,.,.,TGTGCCAGCAGCCAAGTTTCGGGCAGGGCCTCCTACGAGCAGTACTTC,CASSQVSGRASYEQYF
TRBV2,TRBJ2-5,TRBD1,.,TGTGCCAGCAGGGATAGACAGGGGGCCCAAGAGACCCAGTACTTC,CASRDRQGAQETQYF
TRBV3-1/TRBV3-2,TRBJ1-4,.,.,TGTGCCAGCAGCCTAGACACTCCTAGGGAAAAACTGTTTTTT,CASSLDTPREKLFF
TRBV12-3/TRBV12-4,TRBJ2-5,.,.,TGTGCCAGCAGTTTTGCGGGAAGCAGGGTCCAGTACTTC,CASSFAGSRVQYF